This TCR beta chain was captured in a study of cytomegalovirus exposure and HLA in healthy donors. Some clones are missing from TCRdb's copy, which holds only in-frame ones; the method was immunoSEQ multiplex PCR. The repertoire holds 120,000 or so clones, with 85% to 90% as singletons. In regard to this clone: As yet, its antigen is unknown.

General study results and limits: Most TCR sequences were rare, but some public TCRs occurred in many donors.

Separation from the approximately 670-subject first cohort characterized the roughly 120-subject validation cohort, to which the donors belonged. There are 15 residues in the CDR3. Germline V lookup: CDR1 SNHLY, CDR2 FYNNEI. V shed 10 bases, J shed 0 bases, and the junction held 6 bases outside the gene matches. The sequence was obtained from a man aged 25-45 years in good health and CMV-seronegative. The chain joins TRBV2 to TRBJ2-7, with 13 bases aligning to TRBD2. The material sequenced was PBMCs. CDR3 in amino acids: CATKGTSGISYEQYF. The DNA for the CDR3 is TGTGCCACCAAAGGGACTAGCGGGATCTCCTACGAGCAGTACTTC.